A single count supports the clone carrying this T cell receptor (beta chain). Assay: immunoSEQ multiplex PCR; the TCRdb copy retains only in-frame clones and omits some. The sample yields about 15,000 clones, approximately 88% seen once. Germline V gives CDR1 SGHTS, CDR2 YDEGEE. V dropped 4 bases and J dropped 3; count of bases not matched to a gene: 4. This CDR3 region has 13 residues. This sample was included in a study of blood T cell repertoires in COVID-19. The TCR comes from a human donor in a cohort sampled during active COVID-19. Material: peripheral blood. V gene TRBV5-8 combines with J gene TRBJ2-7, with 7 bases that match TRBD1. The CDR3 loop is CASSGRQGYEQYF. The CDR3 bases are TGTGCCAGCAGCGGGAGACAGGGCTACGAGCAGTACTTC.